The 25 T cell receptor beta chains listed next were all sequenced from one sample in a study of cytomegalovirus exposure and HLA in healthy donors. With 60 Vbeta and 13 Jbeta primers, the PCR was carried out. Profiled with immunoSEQ multiplex PCR; TCRdb holds only in-frame clones, not every one. The sample includes approximately 160,000 clones, about 79% of them seen just once. Source material: PBMCs. The receptors were sampled from a male donor in good health and CMV-seronegative.

This clone was seen just once. V usage is TRBV6-6 and J usage is TRBJ2-6; TRBD2 might be the D (5 bases). This CDR3 is 16 amino acids long. Trimming shortened V by 2 bases and J by 0 bases, and 8 bases separated the two germline ends. Germline-derived CDR1 and CDR2 are MNHNY and SVGAGI (reference sequence). The CDR3 nucleotides read TGTGCCAGCAGTTACGGAGGATTCTCTGGGGCCAACGTCCTGACTTTC. Translating it yields CASSYGGFSGANVLTF.

The chain combines TRBV9 with TRBJ1-2; 11 nucleotides match TRBD1. Germline trimming cut 3 bases from V and 7 bases from J; bases unmatched to any gene: 8. Germline values: CDR1 SGDLS, CDR2 YYNGEE. This CDR3 region has 15 residues. The CDR3 DNA reads as TGTGCCAGCAGCGACGCGAGGACAGGGGGCTTTGGCTACACCTTC. Protein product: CASSDARTGGFGYTF.

The genes are TRBV9 and TRBJ2-3; D call uncertain. Trimming stripped 0 bases from V and 5 bases from J, with 4 bases between. This CDR3 is built from 12 residues. Germline values: CDR1 SGDLS, CDR2 YYNGEE. CDR3 amino acids: CASSVVGDTQYF. CDR3 coding DNA: TGTGCCAGCAGCGTAGTCGGAGATACGCAGTATTTT.

The genes are TRBV19 and TRBJ2-7; 8 bases line up with TRBD1. This CDR3 has 13 amino acids. V lost 4 bases and J lost 5; bases outside the gene matches: 4. CDR1 is LNHDA and CDR2 is SQIVND in the germline V gene (reference sequence). CDR3 DNA: TGTGCCAGTAGTAGGGGACAGGTCGACGAGCAGTACTTC. This encodes CASSRGQVDEQYF. Looking up the rest from reference TRBV19 and TRBJ2-7 gives the full variable domain: DGGITQSPKYLFRKEGQNVTLSCEQNLNHDAMYWYRQDPGQGLRLIYYSQIVNDFQKGDIAEGYSVSREKKESFPLTVTSAQKNPTAFYLCASSRGQVDEQYFGPGTRLTVT.

The J gene is TRBJ2-1, the V gene TRBV5-1; 8 bases fit TRBD1. The CDR3 contains 14 residues. The J segment lost 8 bases and the V segment lost 4 bases, leaving 8 bases of the junction unmatched. Looked up from germline, CDR1 is SGHRS and CDR2 is YFSETQ. CDR3 protein: CASSLGQGLDEQFF. For the CDR3, the DNA is TGCGCCAGCAGCCTAGGACAGGGCTTAGATGAGCAGTTCTTC.

V usage is TRBV5-6 and J usage is TRBJ1-6; tentative D call: TRBD1 (5 bases). Germline CDR1 SGHDT, CDR2 YYEEEE. Trimming cost V 5 bases and J 0 bases, with 15 bases left between them. CDR3 length: 17 residues. The DNA of the CDR3 is TGTGCCAGCAGAGAAGGTGTCACAGGCTCCTATAATTCACCCCTCCACTTT. This sequence encodes CASREGVTGSYNSPLHF.

V is TRBV18 and J is TRBJ2-5, with D possibly TRBD2 on 6 matching bases. The CDR3 is 13 amino acids. Germline CDR1 and CDR2: KGHSH and LQKENI. Trimming left V 6 bases short and J 1 base short, with 9 bases between. In DNA form, the CDR3 reads TGTGCCAGCTCGCCGGGGGTCCAAGAGACCCAGTACTTC. Protein: CASSPGVQETQYF.

The rearrangement links TRBV6-1 to TRBJ1-5; a possible D gene is TRBD1 (5 bases). V dropped 3 bases and J dropped 7 bases, with 19 bases sitting between them. Germline loops: CDR1 MNHNS, CDR2 SASEGT. The CDR3 covers 16 residues. The CDR3, as DNA: TGTGCCAGCAGTGATAGGGGATTCAGGGTTGACCAGCCCCAGCATTTT. This codes for CASSDRGFRVDQPQHF.

This chain links TRBV19 with TRBJ1-6; 7 bases line up with TRBD1. This CDR3 contains 13 residues. The germline V gene has CDR1 LNHDA and CDR2 SQIVND (reference sequence). In nucleotides, the CDR3 is TGTGCGGCCCAGGACAGGACAAATTCACCCCTCCACTTT. Translating gives CAAQDRTNSPLHF. The whole variable domain, filled in from reference TRBV19 and TRBJ1-6, reads DGGITQSPKYLFRKEGQNVTLSCEQNLNHDAMYWYRQDPGQGLRLIYYSQIVNDFQKGDIAEGYSVSREKKESFPLTVTSAQKNPTAFYLCAAQDRTNSPLHFGNGTRLTVT.

The chain recombines TRBV7-8 with TRBJ2-2, with 16 bases lining up with TRBD2. J gave up 5 bases and V 5 bases, and 8 bases lay outside the gene matches. The CDR3 is 18 residues long. Germline CDR1 is SGHVS and CDR2 is FQNEAQ. CDR3 in amino acids: CASSHQGLAGGQTGELFF. CDR3 coding DNA: TGTGCCAGCAGCCACCAGGGACTAGCGGGGGGGCAAACCGGGGAGCTGTTTTTT.

The chain couples TRBV2 to TRBJ1-5; D is unclear. Germline values: CDR1 SNHLY, CDR2 FYNNEI. This CDR3 comprises 14 residues. With 2 bases removed from V and 3 bases from J, the gap between germline ends came to 8 bases. CDR3 DNA: TGTGCCAGCAGTGAAAGCCGAGCCAATCAGCCCCAGCATTTT. Its protein is CASSESRANQPQHF.

This chain links TRBV12-5 with TRBJ1-2; 10 bases are a match to TRBD1. This CDR3 spans 14 amino acids. CDR1 LGHNT and CDR2 FRNRAP come from the germline V gene. V was clipped by 5 bases and J by 8 bases; unmatched bases: 8. The CDR3 bases are TGTGCTAGTGGTAAAGGACAGGGGGTCTACGGCTACACCTTC. This sequence encodes CASGKGQGVYGYTF. Complete variable domain (other parts from reference TRBV12-5 and TRBJ1-2): DARVTQTPRHKVTEMGQEVTMRCQPILGHNTVFWYRQTMMQGLELLAYFRNRAPLDDSGMPKDRFSAEMPDATLATLKIQPSEPRDSAVYFCASGKGQGVYGYTFGSGTRLTVV.

This clone was recorded a few times. This chain uses TRBV30 with TRBJ2-7, with 8 bases identical to TRBD2. Germline CDR1 reads GTSNPN; CDR2 reads SVGIG (reference sequence). V shed 1 base and J 3 bases; nucleotides not matched to a gene: 5. The CDR3 is 14 amino acids. CDR3 region: CAWSGRLANYEQYF. In DNA, the CDR3 is TGTGCCTGGAGTGGCCGACTAGCGAACTACGAGCAGTACTTC.

Written as DNA, the CDR3 is TGTGCCAGTAGGAACCGGGGCGGGGCTAACTATGGCTACACCTTC. Translated, it gives CASRNRGGANYGYTF. The rearrangement uses TRBV19 and TRBJ1-2; weak D call: TRBD1 (5 bases). This CDR3 is built from 15 residues. Trimming stripped 6 bases from V and 0 bases from J, with 14 bases between. The V gene's germline CDR1 is LNHDA and CDR2 SQIVND (reference sequence).

This chain joins TRBV7-8 and TRBJ1-6; 9 bases agree with TRBD1. Per the germline V gene, CDR1 is SGHVS and CDR2 is FQNEAQ. This CDR3 is built from 16 residues. V was pared by 2 bases and J by 5 bases, with 4 bases of the junction left unmatched. The CDR3 loop reads CASSLLQGANNSPLHF. The CDR3 nucleotides are TGTGCCAGCAGCTTACTACAGGGGGCTAATAATTCACCCCTCCACTTT. Full variable domain (remainder filled in from reference TRBV7-8 and TRBJ1-6): GAGVSQSPRYKVAKRGQDVALRCDPISGHVSLFWYQQALGQGPEFLTYFQNEAQLDKSGLPSDRFFAERPEGSVSTLKIQRTQQEDSAVYLCASSLLQGANNSPLHFGNGTRLTVT.

The chain carries TRBV7-2 and TRBJ2-7; maybe TRBD1 (5 bases). Germline V gene sequence: CDR1 SGHTA, CDR2 FQGNSA. V lost 1 base and J 3 bases, leaving 13 bases between the germline ends. This CDR3 has 15 residues. CDR3 in DNA: TGTGCCAGCAGCTTAGAAGGCAGGGCGGTCTACGAGCAGTACTTC. Protein product: CASSLEGRAVYEQYF.

V usage is TRBV12-5 and J usage is TRBJ2-5, with 7 bases matching TRBD1. There are 21 residues in the CDR3. Germline V CDR1 and CDR2: LGHNT, FRNRAP. Losses at the gene ends were 0 bases for V and 2 bases for J; bases not matched to a gene: 21. In DNA, the CDR3 is TGTGCTAGTGGTTTGGTAATTCATCGACAGGGTAATTTCCAAACGCAAGAGACCCAGTACTTC. Amino acids: CASGLVIHRQGNFQTQETQYF.

This clone was counted a few times. The same CDR3 arises from other DNA sequences in this sample as well. The chain employs TRBV5-1 and TRBJ2-3; the D is unclear. Trimming took 0 bases from V and 2 from J, leaving 7 bases between them. The germline gives CDR1 SGHRS, CDR2 YFSETQ. This CDR3 is 14 amino acids long. The CDR3 protein is CASSLGQNTDTQYF. DNA for the CDR3: TGCGCCAGCAGCTTGGGACAAAACACAGATACGCAGTATTTT. The full variable domain, completed using reference TRBV5-1 and TRBJ2-3, is KAGVTQTPRYLIKTRGQQVTLSCSPISGHRSVSWYQQTPGQGLQFLFEYFSETQRNKGNFPGRFSGRQFSNSRSEMNVSTLELGDSALYLCASSLGQNTDTQYFGPGTRLTVL.

The chain is built from TRBV5-5 and TRBJ1-1; D is possibly TRBD1 (6 bases). Per the germline V gene, CDR1 is SGHKS and CDR2 is YYEKEE (reference sequence). This CDR3 is 15 amino acids long. V was shortened by 0 bases and J by 1 base, with 10 bases between the two germline ends. The CDR3 nucleotides read TGTGCCAGCAGCTTGGATGTGGGGGCGAACACTGAAGCTTTCTTT. This encodes CASSLDVGANTEAFF.

The CDR3 DNA reads as TGTGCCTGGGGGACTAGCGGGCCGCATGAGCAGTTCTTC. Translation: CAWGTSGPHEQFF. The chain couples TRBV30 to TRBJ2-1; 12 bases line up with TRBD2. The CDR3 covers 13 residues. J gave up 8 bases and V 5 bases, and 4 bases lay outside the gene matches. Germline V CDR1 and CDR2: GTSNPN, SVGIG (reference sequence).

This clone has only one observation. The V gene is TRBV9, the J gene TRBJ1-2; D is possibly TRBD1 (6 bases). The ends were cut back, 3 bases at V and 6 bases at J, with 15 bases in the middle. Germline V gene data show CDR1 as SGDLS and CDR2 as YYNGEE. The CDR3 contains 14 residues. The CDR3 bases are TGTGCCAGCAGCGCCCCCCAGGGGTCTAATGGCTACACCTTC. Translation gives CASSAPQGSNGYTF.

The rearrangement uses TRBV14 and TRBJ1-2; 7 bases agree with TRBD1. J lost 13 bases, V lost 4 bases, and 12 bases had no gene match. This CDR3 has 13 residues. Germline lookup yields CDR1 SGHDN and CDR2 FVKESK. This CDR3 reads CASSPRWDSGPTF. DNA of the CDR3: TGTGCCAGCAGCCCAAGATGGGACAGCGGTCCCACCTTC.

The chain links TRBV2 to TRBJ2-5; 10 bases match TRBD1. This CDR3 contains 15 residues. V trimming: 5 bases; J trimming: 4 bases; junction bases outside the gene matches: 7. Germline V gene lookup returns CDR1 SNHLY and CDR2 FYNNEI. The CDR3 nucleotides are TGTGCCAGCAGTAGGGACAGGGGATTTGCAGAGACCCAGTACTTC. Translating it yields CASSRDRGFAETQYF.

This clone turned up a few times. The chain carries TRBV4-2 and TRBJ1-4, with D maybe TRBD1 (5 bases). V was clipped by 5 bases and J by 0 bases, with 19 bases between them. The germline gives CDR1 LGHNA, CDR2 YNFKEQ. The CDR3 is 18 residues long. The CDR3 region has the DNA TGTGCCAGCAGCTTCCGGGGGGGATGGGACTCAACTAATGAAAAACTGTTTTTT. Amino acids: CASSFRGGWDSTNEKLFF.

This clone occurred once. The chain links TRBV5-6 to TRBJ1-5; TRBD1 agrees at 7 bases. The V gene end was trimmed by 0 bases and the J gene end by 7 bases; junction bases not matched to a gene: 4. Looked up from germline, CDR1 is SGHDT and CDR2 is YYEEEE. The CDR3 runs to 14 residues. The CDR3 coding sequence is TGTGCCAGCAGCTTGGGACAGGGTGGGCAGCCCCAGCATTTT. Its translation: CASSLGQGGQPQHF.